This is a list of T cell receptor beta chains from one sample in a study of cytomegalovirus exposure and HLA in healthy donors. The data were produced by immunoSEQ multiplex PCR, yet TCRdb's version contains in-frame clones alone and is incomplete. The repertoire holds 100,000 to 150,000 clones, with roughly 82% as singletons. Input material: PBMCs. All receptors derive from a human donor in good health. Both conserved end residues are part of each CDR3. The order of the fields is J gene, D gene, clone size, V gene, CDR3 protein, CDR3 DNA. D genes are given only for firm matches. Not all rows give a size; the values are once, few, many and, for expanded clones, a class.

j_gene: TRBJ1-5; d_gene: TRBD1; abundance: NA; v_gene: TRBV5-4; CDR3aa: CASSVSGGGWSNQPQHF; CDR3nt: TGTGCCAGCAGCGTATCAGGGGGCGGTTGGAGCAATCAGCCCCAGCATTTT
j_gene: TRBJ1-2; d_gene: TRBD1; abundance: NA; v_gene: TRBV6-4; CDR3aa: CASSPSTPGQPNYGYTF; CDR3nt: TGTGCCAGCAGTCCTTCCACTCCGGGACAGCCAAACTATGGCTACACCTTC
j_gene: TRBJ1-5; d_gene: NA; abundance: NA; v_gene: TRBV29-1; CDR3aa: CSPGGAGVVFSQPQHF; CDR3nt: TGCAGCCCCGGGGGGGCAGGGGTCGTCTTTAGTCAGCCCCAGCATTTT
j_gene: TRBJ2-3; d_gene: NA; abundance: NA; v_gene: TRBV23-1; CDR3aa: CASSQRDSTDTQYF; CDR3nt: TGCGCCAGCAGTCAAAGGGACTCCACAGATACGCAGTATTTT
j_gene: TRBJ1-1; d_gene: NA; abundance: NA; v_gene: TRBV5-1; CDR3aa: CASSLKGETLEAFF; CDR3nt: TGCGCCAGCAGCTTGAAGGGGGAAACCCTTGAAGCTTTCTTT
j_gene: TRBJ2-1; d_gene: NA; abundance: few; v_gene: TRBV6-1; CDR3aa: CASSPLRPGDEQFF; CDR3nt: TGTGCCAGCAGTCCCCTTCGGCCGGGAGATGAGCAGTTCTTC
j_gene: TRBJ2-3; d_gene: NA; abundance: NA; v_gene: TRBV7-2; CDR3aa: CASRRNSGNTQYF; CDR3nt: TGTGCCAGCAGGCGGAACTCGGGAAATACGCAGTATTTT
j_gene: TRBJ2-2; d_gene: NA; abundance: NA; v_gene: TRBV2; CDR3aa: CASREPVNTGELFF; CDR3nt: TGTGCCAGCAGGGAACCAGTAAACACCGGGGAGCTGTTTTTT
j_gene: TRBJ2-7; d_gene: TRBD2; abundance: NA; v_gene: TRBV11-2; CDR3aa: CASSLDHGTSGSYEQYF; CDR3nt: TGTGCCAGCAGCTTAGATCATGGGACTAGCGGTTCCTACGAGCAGTACTTC
j_gene: TRBJ2-7; d_gene: NA; abundance: NA; v_gene: TRBV6-1; CDR3aa: CASSEHESGEQYF; CDR3nt: TGTGCCAGCAGTGAACACGAGTCGGGGGAGCAGTACTTC
j_gene: TRBJ1-1; d_gene: TRBD1; abundance: once; v_gene: TRBV29-1; CDR3aa: CSVVTGGNTEAFF; CDR3nt: TGCAGCGTTGTAACAGGGGGGAACACTGAAGCTTTCTTT
j_gene: TRBJ2-3; d_gene: TRBD2; abundance: NA; v_gene: TRBV15; CDR3aa: CATSRVGSGGTDTQYF; CDR3nt: TGTGCCACCAGCAGAGTAGGTAGCGGGGGCACAGATACGCAGTATTTT
j_gene: TRBJ2-3; d_gene: TRBD2; abundance: few; v_gene: TRBV28; CDR3aa: CASSFLPSGSADTQYF; CDR3nt: TGTGCCAGCAGTTTCTTGCCCAGCGGGAGTGCAGATACGCAGTATTTT
j_gene: TRBJ2-5; d_gene: NA; abundance: NA; v_gene: TRBV18; CDR3aa: CASSPRERGTQYF; CDR3nt: TGTGCCAGCTCACCAAGGGAAAGGGGGACCCAGTACTTC
j_gene: TRBJ1-1; d_gene: NA; abundance: NA; v_gene: TRBV7-3; CDR3aa: CASSLIQGSGAEAFF; CDR3nt: TGTGCCAGCAGCTTAATTCAGGGGAGCGGGGCTGAAGCTTTCTTT
j_gene: TRBJ1-1; d_gene: NA; abundance: NA; v_gene: TRBV6-6; CDR3aa: CASIFRGPGRGTEAFF; CDR3nt: TGTGCCAGCATTTTCCGAGGGCCCGGGCGGGGCACTGAAGCTTTCTTT
j_gene: TRBJ2-2; d_gene: NA; abundance: NA; v_gene: TRBV5-1; CDR3aa: CASSDKDTGELFF; CDR3nt: TGCGCCAGCAGCGACAAGGACACCGGGGAGCTGTTTTTT
j_gene: TRBJ2-7; d_gene: TRBD1; abundance: NA; v_gene: TRBV28; CDR3aa: CASSTGAEQYF; CDR3nt: TGTGCCAGCAGTACAGGGGCCGAGCAGTACTTC
j_gene: TRBJ1-4; d_gene: NA; abundance: NA; v_gene: TRBV28; CDR3aa: CASTSRANEKLFF; CDR3nt: TGTGCCAGCACGAGCAGGGCTAATGAAAAACTGTTTTTT
j_gene: TRBJ1-3; d_gene: NA; abundance: NA; v_gene: TRBV18; CDR3aa: CASSPEGNTIYF; CDR3nt: TGTGCCAGCTCACCAGAGGGAAACACCATATATTTT